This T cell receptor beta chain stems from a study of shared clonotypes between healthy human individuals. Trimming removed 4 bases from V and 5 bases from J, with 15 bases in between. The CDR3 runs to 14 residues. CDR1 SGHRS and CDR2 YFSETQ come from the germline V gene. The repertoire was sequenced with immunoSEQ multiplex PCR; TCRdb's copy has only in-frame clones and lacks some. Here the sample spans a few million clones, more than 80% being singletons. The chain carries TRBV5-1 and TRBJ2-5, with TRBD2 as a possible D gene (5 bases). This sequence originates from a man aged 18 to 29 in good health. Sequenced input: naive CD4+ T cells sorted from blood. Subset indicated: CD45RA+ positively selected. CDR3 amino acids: CASSPEASRETQYF. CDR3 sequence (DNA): TGCGCCAGCAGCCCGGAGGCCTCTCGGGAGACCCAGTACTTC.